The 24 T cell receptor beta chains reported below all come from one sample, sequenced in a study of OX40 agonist ivuxolimab in advanced cancers. The library was generated by the immunoSEQ multiplex PCR assay. The source is immuneACCESS, and TCRdb retained only in-frame sequences with V and J called. Part of the clones is not carried over; for the studies checked, unresolved V genes explain less than half of this, and the remainder is unexplained. The sample data list under 40,000 clones, and approximately 90% of these were observed just once. The top ten clones comprise approximately 4.3% of the sample. This sample comprised CD4+ or CD8+ T cells sorted from blood, obtained in a trial of the OX40 agonist ivuxolimab. The source of these receptors is an adult with an advanced solid tumor such as melanoma, head and neck, liver or kidney cancer.

This chain uses TRBV28 with TRBJ1-2; 8 bases are a match to TRBD1. The CDR3 consists of 16 residues. V lost 3 bases, J lost 6 bases, and 12 bases stayed unmatched. Germline assignment: CDR1 MDHEN and CDR2 SYDVKM. Here the CDR3 reads CASSLYAQTGGHGYTF. DNA for the CDR3: TGTGCCAGCAGTTTGTACGCGCAAACAGGGGGTCATGGCTACACCTTC.

This chain connects TRBV27 to TRBJ1-1, with TRBD1 as a possible D gene (5 bases). This CDR3 comprises 12 residues. From germline, CDR1 is MNHEY and CDR2 SMNVEV (reference sequence). The germline V and J ends were trimmed by 1 base and 6 bases, with 6 bases remaining between them. DNA for the CDR3: TGTGCCAGCAGTTTATGGGGCTCTGAAGCTTTCTTT. Translating gives CASSLWGSEAFF.

The rearrangement uses TRBV6-6 and TRBJ2-3; D ambiguous. In germline, CDR1 is MNHNY, CDR2 SVGAGI (reference sequence). V dropped 2 bases and J dropped 6 bases, with 12 bases sitting between them. The CDR3 covers 14 residues. The CDR3, as DNA: TGTGCCAGCAGTTACGGCGCCCAGTGGGATACGCAGTATTTT. Protein sequence: CASSYGAQWDTQYF.

This clone has a handful of counts. V and J are TRBV7-9 and TRBJ1-5; a weak D match, TRBD1 (5 bases). The CDR3 contains 15 residues. Germline V gene data show CDR1 as SEHNR and CDR2 as FQNEAQ (reference sequence). V was clipped by 8 bases and J by 0 bases, with 14 bases between them. This CDR3 is CASSQGDHSNQPQHF. The CDR3 coding sequence is TGTGCCAGCTCCCAGGGCGACCATAGCAATCAGCCCCAGCATTTT.

This clone came up once. This chain connects TRBV28 to TRBJ2-7; 9 bases line up with TRBD1. The germline V gene has CDR1 MDHEN and CDR2 SYDVKM. The CDR3 spans 15 residues. V dropped 6 bases and J dropped 2; count of bases not matched to a gene: 8. The CDR3 DNA reads as TGTGCCAGCAGGGTCCCGGGACAGGGTGCCTACGAGCAGTACTTC. It is translated as CASRVPGQGAYEQYF. The complete variable domain, with remaining parts taken from reference TRBV28 and TRBJ2-7, reads DVKVTQSSRYLVKRTGEKVFLECVQDMDHENMFWYRQDPGLGLRLIYFSYDVKMKEKGDIPEGYSVSREKKERFSLILESASTNQTSMYLCASRVPGQGAYEQYFGPGTRLTVT.

The V gene is TRBV9, the J gene TRBJ2-2; D is ambiguous. The CDR3 totals 13 residues. Germline CDR1 SGDLS, CDR2 YYNGEE. V was pared by 9 bases and J by 1 base, with 10 bases between. The CDR3 here is CATGSQNTGELFF. The CDR3 nucleotides are TGTGCCACCGGGTCCCAGAACACCGGGGAGCTGTTTTTT.

This chain joins TRBV14 and TRBJ2-1; 12 nucleotides agree with TRBD2. Germline trimming cut 0 bases from V and 4 bases from J; bases unmatched to any gene: 10. Germline CDR1 SGHDN, CDR2 FVKESK. This CDR3 spans 19 amino acids. The CDR3 bases are TGTGCCAGCAGCCAAGATGGGACTAGCGGGCCCGCCCCGTACAATGAGCAGTTCTTC. Amino acids: CASSQDGTSGPAPYNEQFF.

In this sample, this clone turned up a few times. This chain links TRBV7-8 with TRBJ2-7, with D perhaps matching TRBD1 or TRBD2 (5 bases each). CDR3 size: 14 residues. Germline V CDR1 and CDR2: SGHVS, FQNEAQ. Between the trimmed V and J ends, which lost 1 base and 4 bases, there was a span of 11 bases. DNA for the CDR3: TGTGCCAGCAGCTTAGGAGGGGCCGCTTACGAGCAGTACGTC. It translates to CASSLGGAAYEQYV.

The chain joins TRBV7-9 to TRBJ2-7; D gene uncertain. The CDR3 runs 15 residues. V was pared by 1 base and J by 3 bases, with 13 bases between. Germline lookup yields CDR1 SEHNR and CDR2 FQNEAQ (reference sequence). CDR3 coding DNA: TGTGCCAGCAGCTTAGTAGGGCGGACGGGCTACGAGCAGTACTTC. This gives the protein CASSLVGRTGYEQYF.

V is TRBV6-4 and J is TRBJ2-6; 11 bases fit TRBD1. The CDR3 sequence is 17 residues long. Germline values: CDR1 MRHNA, CDR2 SNTAGT. J gave up 0 bases and V 4 bases, and 2 bases lay outside the gene matches. The CDR3 nucleotides read TGTGCCAGCAGTGCCGGGACAGGGGGCTCTGGGGCCAACGTCCTGACTTTC. It specifies CASSAGTGGSGANVLTF.

The chain has TRBV4-2 and TRBJ2-1; the match to TRBD1 covers 8 bases. V shed 9 bases, J shed 1 base, and the junction held 2 bases outside the gene matches. Germline values: CDR1 LGHNA, CDR2 YNFKEQ. The CDR3 is made up of 13 amino acids. CDR3 amino acids: CASDRGSYNEQFF. The CDR3 DNA reads TGTGCCAGTGACAGGGGTTCCTACAATGAGCAGTTCTTC.

This chain connects TRBV7-3 to TRBJ1-1; 9 bases align to TRBD1. Germline V gives CDR1 SGHTA, CDR2 FQGTGA. The CDR3 covers 14 residues. The V and J ends lost 3 bases and 1 base, in that order; junction bases with no gene match: 0. CDR3 DNA: TGTGCCAGCAGCTTGACAGGGGGGAACACTGAAGCTTTCTTT. This sequence encodes CASSLTGGNTEAFF.

The chain links TRBV30 to TRBJ1-1, with D tentatively TRBD1 (6 bases). V was clipped by 5 bases and J by 0 bases, with 31 bases between them. CDR3 length: 20 amino acids. Germline V gene data show CDR1 as GTSNPN and CDR2 as SVGIG (reference sequence). Here the CDR3 reads CAWGLDTATGKTLMNTEAFF. As DNA, the CDR3 is TGTGCCTGGGGCTTGGATACAGCAACAGGGAAAACCCTCATGAACACTGAAGCTTTCTTT. Together with reference TRBV30 and TRBJ1-1, the CDR3 gives the full variable domain: SQTIHQWPATLVQPVGSPLSLECTVEGTSNPNLYWYRQAAGRGLQLLFYSVGIGQISSEVPQNLSASRPQDRQFILSSKKLLLSDSGFYLCAWGLDTATGKTLMNTEAFFGQGTRLTVV.

This CDR3 is CASSSSGSPYNEQFF. Written as DNA, the CDR3 is TGTGCCAGCAGCTCTAGCGGGAGCCCCTACAATGAGCAGTTCTTC. V is TRBV27 and J is TRBJ2-1, with TRBD2 identical over 10 bases. Germline lookup yields CDR1 MNHEY and CDR2 SMNVEV (reference sequence). The CDR3 has 15 amino acids. The ends lost 6 bases at V and 2 bases at J; junction bases unmatched: 4.

This chain joins TRBV28 and TRBJ2-3; 8 bases line up with TRBD1. The CDR3 contains 14 residues. CDR1 is MDHEN and CDR2 is SYDVKM in the germline V gene. J was trimmed by 1 base and V by 11 bases; bases with no gene match: 8. For the CDR3, the DNA is TGTGCCGAACAAGACAGGGGCCGCACAGATACGCAGTATTTT. Its protein product is CAEQDRGRTDTQYF.

The chain links TRBV10-2 to TRBJ2-6; maybe TRBD1 (5 bases). The CDR3 is 17 residues long. Germline lookup yields CDR1 WSHSY and CDR2 SAAADI. Trimming took off 4 bases at V and 4 bases at J, with 17 bases between the two ends. CDR3 in DNA: TGCGCCAGCAGTGTTCCAGGGTCGGTTAACGGGGCCAACGTCCTGACTTTC. The encoded protein is CASSVPGSVNGANVLTF.

The chain has TRBV19 and TRBJ2-1; D might be TRBD1 (6 bases). CDR3 length: 12 residues. The germline CDR1 and CDR2 sequences are LNHDA and SQIVND (reference sequence). Trimming left V 8 bases short and J 4 bases short, with 9 bases between. CDR3 DNA: TGTGCCAGTTCTCAGGGGTACAATGAGCAGTTCTTC. It encodes CASSQGYNEQFF. The whole variable domain, filled in from reference TRBV19 and TRBJ2-1, reads DGGITQSPKYLFRKEGQNVTLSCEQNLNHDAMYWYRQDPGQGLRLIYYSQIVNDFQKGDIAEGYSVSREKKESFPLTVTSAQKNPTAFYLCASSQGYNEQFFGPGTRLTVL.

The chain combines TRBV6-5 with TRBJ1-1, with TRBD1 matching over 7 bases. The CDR3 extends over 15 amino acids. From germline, CDR1 is MNHEY and CDR2 SVGAGI. V trimming: 0 bases; J trimming: 5 bases; junction bases outside the gene matches: 6. The CDR3 loop reads CASSYSQGGTTEAFF. The DNA of the CDR3 is TGTGCCAGCAGTTACTCGCAGGGGGGAACAACTGAAGCTTTCTTT.

The V gene is TRBV25-1, the J gene TRBJ2-2; tentatively, D is TRBD1 (5 bases). CDR1 is MGHDK and CDR2 is SYGVNS in the germline V gene. V lost 6 bases to trimming and J lost 5 bases, with 10 bases between them. The CDR3 runs 13 residues. The CDR3 DNA reads as TGTGCCAGCAGCGGCGCAGGGACCGGGGAGCTGTTTTTT. Amino acid sequence: CASSGAGTGELFF.

The gene calls are TRBV9 and TRBJ2-7; D perhaps matches TRBD2 (5 bases). Trimming pared 1 base from V and 2 bases from J, leaving 16 bases between. Germline V gene data show CDR1 as SGDLS and CDR2 as YYNGEE. There are 16 residues in the CDR3. As DNA, the CDR3 is TGTGCCAGCAGCGTAACACCAGAGGGTGGAACCTACGAGCAGTACTTC. The encoded protein is CASSVTPEGGTYEQYF.

This clone was seen once. The chain has TRBV11-3 and TRBJ2-3, with 7 bases identical to TRBD1. The CDR3 consists of 18 residues. CDR1 SGHNT and CDR2 YENEEA come from the germline V gene. The V gene end was trimmed by 6 bases and the J gene end by 2 bases; junction bases not matched to a gene: 17. CDR3 sequence (DNA): TGTGCCAGCAGTAACGTCAAAAACAAACAGGGGATCACAGATACGCAGTATTTT. Its translation is CASSNVKNKQGITDTQYF.

CDR3 loop: CASSYLDRAYEQYF. The CDR3, as DNA: TGTGCCAGCAGTTATCTGGACAGGGCCTACGAGCAGTACTTC. The chain carries TRBV6-6 and TRBJ2-7; 8 bases match TRBD1. The CDR3 runs to 14 residues. Germline V gene lookup returns CDR1 MNHNY and CDR2 SVGAGI (reference sequence). V shed 3 bases, J shed 2 bases, and the junction held 3 bases outside the gene matches.

The chain recombines TRBV6-5 with TRBJ2-1; D gene ambiguous. The germline V gene has CDR1 MNHEY and CDR2 SVGAGI. Trimming pared 4 bases from V and 7 bases from J, leaving 5 bases between. The CDR3 is made up of 11 amino acids. CDR3 nucleotides: TGTGCCAGCAGTTTATCGAATGAGCAGTTCTTC. Translating gives CASSLSNEQFF.

This rearrangement joins TRBV4-1 to TRBJ2-7, with a tentative D call TRBD2 (6 bases). Germline-derived CDR1 and CDR2 are MGHRA and YSYEKL. The V end lost 1 base, the J end lost 6 bases, and 10 bases lay between the germline ends. The CDR3 sequence is 13 residues long. In DNA, the CDR3 is TGCGCCAGCAGCCAAGGGGGGGTTGTCGAGCAGTACTTC. Translated: CASSQGGVVEQYF.